This T cell receptor (beta chain) was recovered during a study of blood T cell repertoires in COVID-19. V dropped 1 base and J dropped 14 bases, with 12 bases sitting between them. Germline CDR1 and CDR2: SEHNR and FQNEAQ (reference sequence). The CDR3 runs 12 residues. As originally analysed: Estimation of nucleated cell counts relied on the amplification of reference gene primers. Libraries were prepared by immunoSEQ multiplex PCR; TCRdb keeps only in-frame clonotypes and omits some of them. V and J calls and clone size are as listed in that table; D and trimming were resolved from the DNA. The sample has roughly 76,000 clones, over 70% seen once.

The J gene is TRBJ2-1, the V gene TRBV7-9; maybe TRBD2 (6 bases). This TCR came from a man between 65 and 85 years old with acute or convalescent COVID-19. Source material: peripheral blood. The CDR3 sequence is CASSLGGGLKFF. CDR3 sequence (DNA): TGTGCCAGCAGCTTAGGTGGGGGACTGAAGTTCTTC.